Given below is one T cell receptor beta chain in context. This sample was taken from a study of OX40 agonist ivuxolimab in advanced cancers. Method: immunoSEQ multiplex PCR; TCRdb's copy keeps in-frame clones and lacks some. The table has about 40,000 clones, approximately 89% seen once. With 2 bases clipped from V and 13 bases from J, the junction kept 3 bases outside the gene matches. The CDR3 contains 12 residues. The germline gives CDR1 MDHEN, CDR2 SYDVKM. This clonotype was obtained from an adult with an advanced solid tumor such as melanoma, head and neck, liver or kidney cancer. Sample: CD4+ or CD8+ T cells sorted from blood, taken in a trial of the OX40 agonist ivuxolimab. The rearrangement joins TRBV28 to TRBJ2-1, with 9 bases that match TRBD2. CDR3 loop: CASSLMREGQFF. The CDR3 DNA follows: TGTGCCAGCAGTTTAATGCGGGAGGGCCAGTTCTTC.